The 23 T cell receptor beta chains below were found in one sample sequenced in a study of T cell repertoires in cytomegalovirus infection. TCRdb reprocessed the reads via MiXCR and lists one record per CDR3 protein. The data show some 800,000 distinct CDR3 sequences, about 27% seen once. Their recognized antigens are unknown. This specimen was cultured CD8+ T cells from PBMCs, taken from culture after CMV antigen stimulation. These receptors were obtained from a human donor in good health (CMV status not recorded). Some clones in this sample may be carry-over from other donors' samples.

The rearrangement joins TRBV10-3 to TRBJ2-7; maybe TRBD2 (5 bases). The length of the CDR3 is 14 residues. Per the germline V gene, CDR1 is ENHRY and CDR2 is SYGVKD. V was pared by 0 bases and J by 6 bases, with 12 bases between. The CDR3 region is CAISESPEAREQYV. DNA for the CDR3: TGTGCCATCAGTGAGTCCCCGGAGGCTCGCGAGCAGTACGTC.

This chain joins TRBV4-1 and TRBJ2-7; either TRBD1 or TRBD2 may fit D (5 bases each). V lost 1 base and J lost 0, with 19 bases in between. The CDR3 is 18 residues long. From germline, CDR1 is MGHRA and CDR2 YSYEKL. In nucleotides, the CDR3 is TGCGCCAGCAGCCAAGGGGGCTCCGGGAAAGGGAGCTCCTACGAGCAGTACGTC. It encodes CASSQGGSGKGSSYEQYV.

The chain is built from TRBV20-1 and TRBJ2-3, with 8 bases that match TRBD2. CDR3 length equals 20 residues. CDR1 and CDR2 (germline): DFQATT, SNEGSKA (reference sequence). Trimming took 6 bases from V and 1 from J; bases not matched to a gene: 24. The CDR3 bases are TGCAGTGCCACCCCTCTCGCGGGGGGCTCCCAGTTAGCGGGCACAGATACGCAGTATTTT. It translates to CSATPLAGGSQLAGTDTQYF.

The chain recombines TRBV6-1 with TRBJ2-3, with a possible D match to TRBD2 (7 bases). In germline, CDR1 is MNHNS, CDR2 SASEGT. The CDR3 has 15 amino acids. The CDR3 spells CALGGGGRDTDTQYF. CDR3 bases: TGTGCTCTAGGGGGGGGGGGCCGGGATACAGATACGCAGTATTTT.

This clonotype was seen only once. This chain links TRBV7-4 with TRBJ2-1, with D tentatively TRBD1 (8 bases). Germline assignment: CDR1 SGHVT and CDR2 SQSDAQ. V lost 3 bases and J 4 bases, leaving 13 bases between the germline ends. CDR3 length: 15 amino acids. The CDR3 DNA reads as TGTGCCAGCAGCTTTACAGGGGGGGTATACAATGAGCAGTTCTTC. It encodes CASSFTGGVYNEQFF. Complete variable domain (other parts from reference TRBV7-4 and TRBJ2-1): GAGVSQSPRYKVAKRGRDVALRCDSISGHVTLYWYRQTLGQGSEVLTYSQSDAQRDKSGRPSGRFSAERPERSVSTLKIQRTEQGDSAVYLCASSFTGGVYNEQFFGPGTRLTVL.

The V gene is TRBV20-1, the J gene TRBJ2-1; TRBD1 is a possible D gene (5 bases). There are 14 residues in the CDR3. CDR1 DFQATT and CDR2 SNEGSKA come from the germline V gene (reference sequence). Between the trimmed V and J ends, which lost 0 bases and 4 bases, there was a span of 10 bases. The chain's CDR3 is CSARDLGLYNEQFF. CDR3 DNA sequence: TGCAGTGCTAGAGATCTGGGGCTTTACAATGAGCAGTTCTTC.

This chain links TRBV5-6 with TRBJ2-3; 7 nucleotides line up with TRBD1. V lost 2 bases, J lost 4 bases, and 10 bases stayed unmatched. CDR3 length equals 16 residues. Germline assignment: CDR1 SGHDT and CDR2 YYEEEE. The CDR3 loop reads CASSFGFGQGADTQYF. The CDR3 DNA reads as TGTGCCAGCAGCTTTGGATTTGGGCAGGGGGCAGATACGCAGTATTTT.

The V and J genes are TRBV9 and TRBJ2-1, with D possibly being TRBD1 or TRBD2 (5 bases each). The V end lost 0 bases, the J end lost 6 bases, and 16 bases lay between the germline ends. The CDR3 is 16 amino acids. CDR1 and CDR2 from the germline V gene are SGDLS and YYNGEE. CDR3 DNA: TGTGCCAGCAGCGTAGCTGGGACGGCTCAGGGCAATGAGCAGTTCTTC. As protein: CASSVAGTAQGNEQFF.

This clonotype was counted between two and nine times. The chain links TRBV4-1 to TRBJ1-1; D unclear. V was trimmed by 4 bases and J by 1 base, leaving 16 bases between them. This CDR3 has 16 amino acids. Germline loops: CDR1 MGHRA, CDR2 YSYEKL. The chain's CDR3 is CASSLRGRGGNTEAFF. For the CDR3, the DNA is TGCGCCAGCAGCCTCAGAGGTCGGGGTGGGAACACTGAAGCTTTCTTT.

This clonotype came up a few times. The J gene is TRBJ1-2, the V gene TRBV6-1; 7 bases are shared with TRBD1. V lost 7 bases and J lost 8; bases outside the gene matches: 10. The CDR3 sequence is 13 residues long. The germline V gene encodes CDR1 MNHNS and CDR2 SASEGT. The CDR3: CASTSQGEGGYTF. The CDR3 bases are TGTGCCAGCACCTCCCAGGGGGAAGGCGGCTACACCTTC.

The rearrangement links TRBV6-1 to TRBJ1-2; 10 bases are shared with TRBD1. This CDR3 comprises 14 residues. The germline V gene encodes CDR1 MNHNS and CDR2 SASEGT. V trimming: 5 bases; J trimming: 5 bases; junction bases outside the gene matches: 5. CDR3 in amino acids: CASSYDRGPYGYTF. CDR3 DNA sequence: TGTGCCAGCAGTTACGACAGGGGGCCTTATGGCTACACCTTC.

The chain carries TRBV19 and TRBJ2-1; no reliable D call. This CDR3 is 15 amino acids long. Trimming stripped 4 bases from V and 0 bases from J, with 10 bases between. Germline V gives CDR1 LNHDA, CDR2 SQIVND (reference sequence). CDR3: CASSTDFSSYNEQFF. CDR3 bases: TGTGCCAGTAGTACAGACTTCAGCTCCTACAATGAGCAGTTCTTC.

The CDR3: CSVESSGVYNEQFF. The CDR3 bases are TGCAGCGTTGAATCTAGCGGTGTCTACAATGAGCAGTTCTTC. The gene calls are TRBV29-1 and TRBJ2-1; the match to TRBD2 covers 7 bases. Germline CDR1 is SQVTM and CDR2 is ANQGSEA. The CDR3 covers 14 residues. Trimming cost V 2 bases and J 3 bases; bases outside gene matches: 4.

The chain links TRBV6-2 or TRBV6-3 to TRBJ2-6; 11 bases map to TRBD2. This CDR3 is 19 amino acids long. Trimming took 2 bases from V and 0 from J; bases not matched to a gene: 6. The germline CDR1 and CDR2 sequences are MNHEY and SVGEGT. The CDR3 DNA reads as TGTGCCAGCAGTTACCGAGAACTAGCGGGGGTCTCTGGGGCCAACGTCCTGACTTTC. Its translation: CASSYRELAGVSGANVLTF.

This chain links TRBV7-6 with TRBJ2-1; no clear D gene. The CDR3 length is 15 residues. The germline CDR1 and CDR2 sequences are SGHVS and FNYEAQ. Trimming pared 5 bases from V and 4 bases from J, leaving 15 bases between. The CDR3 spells CASSRYDMSYNEQFF. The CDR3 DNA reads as TGTGCCAGCAGCCGATACGACATGTCATACAATGAGCAGTTCTTC.

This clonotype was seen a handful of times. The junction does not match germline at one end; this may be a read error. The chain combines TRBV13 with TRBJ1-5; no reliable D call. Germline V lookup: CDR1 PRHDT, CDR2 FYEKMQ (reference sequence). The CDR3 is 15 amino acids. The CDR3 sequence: CASSYGRGSYQPQHF. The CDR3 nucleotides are TGTGCCAGCAGTTACGGACGGGGTAGCTATCAGCCCCAGCATTTT.

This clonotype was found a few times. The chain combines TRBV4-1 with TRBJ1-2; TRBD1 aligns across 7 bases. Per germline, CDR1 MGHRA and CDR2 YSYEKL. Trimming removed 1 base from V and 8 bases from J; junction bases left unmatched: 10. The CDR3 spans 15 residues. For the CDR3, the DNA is TGCGCCAGCAGCCAAGGGAGGGTAGGGGGCGACGGCTACACCTTC. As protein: CASSQGRVGGDGYTF.

DNA for the CDR3: TGTGCCAGCAGCTTAGAAAGGGACCCACAAGAGACCCAGTACTTC. This codes for CASSLERDPQETQYF. The chain uses TRBV11-2 and TRBJ2-5; D possibly matches TRBD1 or TRBD2 (5 bases each). The V gene lost 0 bases and the J gene lost 2 bases, with 10 bases spanning the gap. The CDR3 totals 15 residues. The V gene's germline CDR1 is SGHAT and CDR2 FQNNGV.

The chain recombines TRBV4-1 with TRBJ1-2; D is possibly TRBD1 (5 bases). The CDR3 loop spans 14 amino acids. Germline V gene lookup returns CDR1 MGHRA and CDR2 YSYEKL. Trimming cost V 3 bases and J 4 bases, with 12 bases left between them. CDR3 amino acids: CASSHEGDPYGYTF. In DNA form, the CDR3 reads TGCGCCAGCAGCCATGAAGGGGATCCCTATGGCTACACCTTC.

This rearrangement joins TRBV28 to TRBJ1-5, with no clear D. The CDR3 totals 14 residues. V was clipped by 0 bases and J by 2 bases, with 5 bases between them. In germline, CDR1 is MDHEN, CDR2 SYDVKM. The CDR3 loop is CASSLWLGNQPQHF. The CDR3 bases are TGTGCCAGCAGTTTATGGCTGGGCAATCAGCCCCAGCATTTT. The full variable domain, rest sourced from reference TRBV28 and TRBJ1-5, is DVKVTQSSRYLVKRTGEKVFLECVQDMDHENMFWYRQDPGLGLRLIYFSYDVKMKEKGDIPEGYSVSREKKERFSLILESASTNQTSMYLCASSLWLGNQPQHFGDGTRLSIL.

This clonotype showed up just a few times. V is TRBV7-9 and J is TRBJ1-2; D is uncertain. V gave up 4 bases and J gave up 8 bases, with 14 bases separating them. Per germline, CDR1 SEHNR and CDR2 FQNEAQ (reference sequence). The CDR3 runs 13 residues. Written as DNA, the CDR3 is TGTGCCAGCAGCTCGGCCCTCCCGGGCGGCTACACCTTC. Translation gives CASSSALPGGYTF.

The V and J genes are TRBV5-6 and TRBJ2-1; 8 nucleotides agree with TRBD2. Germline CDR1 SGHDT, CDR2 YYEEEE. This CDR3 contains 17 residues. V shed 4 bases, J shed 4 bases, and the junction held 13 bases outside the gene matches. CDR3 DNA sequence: TGTGCCAGCAGCCACAAAGGGCGCGGGGGGTATTACAATGAGCAGTTCTTC. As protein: CASSHKGRGGYYNEQFF.

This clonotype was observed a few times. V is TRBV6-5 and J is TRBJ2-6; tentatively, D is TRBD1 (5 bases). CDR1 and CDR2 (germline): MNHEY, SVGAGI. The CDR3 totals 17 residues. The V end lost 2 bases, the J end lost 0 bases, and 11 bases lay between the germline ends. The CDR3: CASSYLRQISGANVLTF. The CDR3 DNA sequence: TGTGCCAGCAGTTACCTACGACAGATCTCTGGGGCCAACGTCCTGACTTTC.